This is a list of T cell receptor beta chains from one sample in a study of blood T cell repertoires in COVID-19. The method was immunoSEQ multiplex PCR; TCRdb's version includes in-frame clones alone and lacks a portion of them. Of around 130,000 clones in the sample, about 85% were seen once. Sequences were obtained from peripheral blood. These TCRs come from a human donor with COVID-19, enrolled during active disease. The donor label of this sample is uncertain. Both conserved end residues are part of each CDR3. A D gene is named only where the DNA matches it firmly. Clone size appears in some rows only: once, few, many, or a class for an expanded clone.

cdr3_nt	cdr3_aa	v_call	clone_size	j_call	d_call
TGTGCCAGCAGTTTAAGAGTCGAAGAGACCCAGTACTTC	CASSLRVEETQYF	TRBV12-3/TRBV12-4	.	TRBJ2-5	.
TGCGCCAGCAGCCCCGGGACAGGGGTAAATGAGGGCACTGAAGCTTTCTTT	CASSPGTGVNEGTEAFF	TRBV5-1	.	TRBJ1-1	TRBD1
TGTGCCAGCAGCCAATTCCGCAGGGGTAATGAAAAACTGTTTTTT	CASSQFRRGNEKLFF	TRBV3-1/TRBV3-2	.	TRBJ1-4	.
TGTGCCAGAAGGAACACAGGGGACACTGAAGCTTTCTTT	CARRNTGDTEAFF	TRBV5-3	.	TRBJ1-1	TRBD1
TGTGCCAGCAGTTTAAAGTGGGCAGCACCCCTCCACTTT	CASSLKWAAPLHF	TRBV12-3/TRBV12-4	once	TRBJ1-6	.
TGTGCCAGCAGTCTCGCCCCCCGGGACTATGGCTACACCTTC	CASSLAPRDYGYTF	TRBV28	.	TRBJ1-2	.
TGTGCCAGCAGTTACTCAGGAGGGGAAGGGGAAAAACTGTTTTTT	CASSYSGGEGEKLFF	TRBV6-6	.	TRBJ1-4	.
TGTGCTAGTGGTTTGAGCCGGACAGGAGGATTGGCAATGTCACCCCTCCACTTT	CASGLSRTGGLAMSPLHF	TRBV12-5	.	TRBJ1-6	TRBD1
TGTGCCAGCAGCCCGCGGGACCCCGCCTCTGGGGCCAACGTCCTGACTTTC	CASSPRDPASGANVLTF	TRBV3-1/TRBV3-2	.	TRBJ2-6	.
TGTGCCAGCAGCCAAGGCAGGGGCATCACTGAAGCTTTCTTT	CASSQGRGITEAFF	TRBV3-1/TRBV3-2	.	TRBJ1-1	.
TGTGCCAGCAGCTCCGTTCGGGAGCCGATAAGAGGCCCCTATGGCTACACCTTC	CASSSVREPIRGPYGYTF	TRBV11-2	.	TRBJ1-2	.
TGCAGCGGGCTCCCGGGACAGGGGTATGGCTACACCTTC	CSGLPGQGYGYTF	TRBV29-1	.	TRBJ1-2	TRBD1
TGTGCCAGTAGTATAGAAACAGGGGGCTACAATGAGCAGTTCTTC	CASSIETGGYNEQFF	TRBV19	.	TRBJ2-1	TRBD1
TGTGCCAGCAGCTCCGCGTATGAGTACGAGGAGCAGTACTTC	CASSSAYEYEEQYF	TRBV7-8	.	TRBJ2-7	.
TGCGCCAGCAGCTTGCTAGCGGGACCCTCCTACAATGAGCAGTTCTTC	CASSLLAGPSYNEQFF	TRBV5-1	.	TRBJ2-1	TRBD2
TGCGCCAGCAGTGACGGGGTAGTGGAGACCCAGTACTTC	CASSDGVVETQYF	TRBV10-1	.	TRBJ2-5	.
TGTGCCAGCAGCCATCGTTCGAGGGTAGGTGAAGCTTTCTTT	CASSHRSRVGEAFF	TRBV3-1/TRBV3-2	.	TRBJ1-1	.
TGTGCCAGCAGCTTGTGGACTGCTGGCTACACCTTC	CASSLWTAGYTF	TRBV5-6	.	TRBJ1-2	.
TGTGCCAGCAGCTTGGGGGCGGGGCACGGGGAGCTGTTTTTT	CASSLGAGHGELFF	TRBV5-4	.	TRBJ2-2	.
TGTGCCAGCAGTGATCTGGCGGGAGGTCTCCAAGAGACCCAGTACTTC	CASSDLAGGLQETQYF	TRBV6-1	.	TRBJ2-5	TRBD2
TGTGCCAGCAACGGACAGGGTGGAGGAGAGACCCAGTACTTC	CASNGQGGGETQYF	TRBV2	.	TRBJ2-5	TRBD1
TGCGCCAGCAGCTCGACAGGGGATTATCAGCCCCAGCATTTT	CASSSTGDYQPQHF	TRBV4-1	.	TRBJ1-5	TRBD1
TGTGCCAGCAGTGTCAGGGTGCGGGCTTTCTTT	CASSVRVRAFF	TRBV2	.	TRBJ1-1	.
TGTGCCAGCAGCCCCACCGAGGATCACGAGCAGTACTTC	CASSPTEDHEQYF	TRBV11-2	once	TRBJ2-7	.
TGTGCCATCAGTGAGAACTCCCAAGAGACCCAGTACTTC	CAISENSQETQYF	TRBV10-3	.	TRBJ2-5	.
TGTGCCTGGCTAGCACCAGAGGTCTCTGGAAACACCATATATTTT	CAWLAPEVSGNTIYF	TRBV30	.	TRBJ1-3	.
TGTGCCAGTAGTACGACAGGGGATGTCACCGGGGAGCTGTTTTTT	CASSTTGDVTGELFF	TRBV19	.	TRBJ2-2	TRBD1
TGTGCCAGCAGTTTATTTCCCGGGACAGCCAAGGGACAGCCCCAGCATTTT	CASSLFPGTAKGQPQHF	TRBV27	.	TRBJ1-5	TRBD1
TGTGCCAGCAGTCTATCCGCCGACAAAGTGTTTAAGTTCTTC	CASSLSADKVFKFF	TRBV6-5	.	TRBJ2-1	.
TGTGCCACCAGCGCGACAGATTCACCCCTCCACTTT	CATSATDSPLHF	TRBV15	.	TRBJ1-6	.
TGTGCCAGCAGTTACGAGCAGGGGAGATCTGGAAACACCATATATTTT	CASSYEQGRSGNTIYF	TRBV6-2/TRBV6-3	.	TRBJ1-3	.
TGTGCCAGCAGCCAAGACTGGCGGGGGGGGTACAATGAGCAGTTCTTC	CASSQDWRGGYNEQFF	TRBV14	.	TRBJ2-1	TRBD2
TGTGCCAGTAGTATAACTAGCGGGGGGGCTTTAGCAGATACGCAGTATTTT	CASSITSGGALADTQYF	TRBV19	.	TRBJ2-3	TRBD2
TGTGCCAGCAGCTTCGGGGGGCGCGGAGAGACCCAGTACTTC	CASSFGGRGETQYF	TRBV5-8	.	TRBJ2-5	.
TGCAGCGTAGAGAGGACAGGGCTCGAGGCCCAGTACTTC	CSVERTGLEAQYF	TRBV29-1	.	TRBJ2-5	TRBD1
TGCGCCAGCAGCTTGTACAGCACTGGGGAGACCCAGTACTTC	CASSLYSTGETQYF	TRBV5-1	.	TRBJ2-5	.
TGTGCCAGCAGCGTAGATGTGGGAGCCCCTAATGAGCAGTTCTTC	CASSVDVGAPNEQFF	TRBV9	.	TRBJ2-1	.
TGTGCCAGCAGCTCCCGGGATAAGGGCACTGAAGCTTTCTTT	CASSSRDKGTEAFF	TRBV5-4	.	TRBJ1-1	.
TGTGCCAGCAGTTTAAACAGGGGAACTGAAGCTTTCTTT	CASSLNRGTEAFF	TRBV28	.	TRBJ1-1	TRBD1
TGCAGTTCAGGGTACCAAGAGACCCAGTACTTC	CSSGYQETQYF	TRBV20-1	.	TRBJ2-5	.
TGTGCCAGCAATAGACAGCCCGTGGATACTGAAGCTTTCTTT	CASNRQPVDTEAFF	TRBV6-5	.	TRBJ1-1	.
TGTGCCAGCAGCGACGGGGGGGCCACAGATACGCAGTATTTT	CASSDGGATDTQYF	TRBV9	.	TRBJ2-3	TRBD2
TGTGCCAGCAGCTTGATGGGGACAGGGAACACTTCACCCCTCCACTTT	CASSLMGTGNTSPLHF	TRBV5-6	.	TRBJ1-6	TRBD1
TGTGCCAGCAGCCAAGACAGGGGGCAGACCCAGTACTTC	CASSQDRGQTQYF	TRBV4-2	.	TRBJ2-5	TRBD1